What follows is one T cell receptor (beta chain) and its context. TCRdb re-called the RT-PCR reads through MiXCR, storing one row per CDR3 protein. The sample has about 170,000 distinct CDR3 sequences; over 9.5% are singletons. The entry originates in a study of response to subunit inactivated influenza vaccine. In addition, the sample was reused for a study of T cells expressing NK-cell markers. As that report states: The authors generated TCR beta cDNA through 5'RACE template switching with UMIs. The study sequenced eight donors, seven HCMV-seropositive and one seronegative. Of the CD8+ T cell pool in 6 or 7 donors, about 1.0-8% was accounted for by dominant NKG2C+ clonotypes. Questions lingered over whether expanded NKG2C+ T cell clones were HCMV-specific.

The sample here was CD8+ T cells sorted from PBMCs, taken 11 to 12 days after vaccination. The source is a man over 45 who received an inactivated influenza vaccine.

CDR3 residues: CASSLHYQLNTEAFF. CDR3 sequence (DNA): TGCGCCAGCAGCCTTCACTACCAATTGAACACTGAAGCTTTCTTT. The chain couples TRBV4-3 to TRBJ1-1; no reliable D call. There are 15 residues in the CDR3. Trimming took 4 bases from V and 0 from J, leaving 12 bases between them. Germline CDR1 is LGHNA and CDR2 is YSLEER.